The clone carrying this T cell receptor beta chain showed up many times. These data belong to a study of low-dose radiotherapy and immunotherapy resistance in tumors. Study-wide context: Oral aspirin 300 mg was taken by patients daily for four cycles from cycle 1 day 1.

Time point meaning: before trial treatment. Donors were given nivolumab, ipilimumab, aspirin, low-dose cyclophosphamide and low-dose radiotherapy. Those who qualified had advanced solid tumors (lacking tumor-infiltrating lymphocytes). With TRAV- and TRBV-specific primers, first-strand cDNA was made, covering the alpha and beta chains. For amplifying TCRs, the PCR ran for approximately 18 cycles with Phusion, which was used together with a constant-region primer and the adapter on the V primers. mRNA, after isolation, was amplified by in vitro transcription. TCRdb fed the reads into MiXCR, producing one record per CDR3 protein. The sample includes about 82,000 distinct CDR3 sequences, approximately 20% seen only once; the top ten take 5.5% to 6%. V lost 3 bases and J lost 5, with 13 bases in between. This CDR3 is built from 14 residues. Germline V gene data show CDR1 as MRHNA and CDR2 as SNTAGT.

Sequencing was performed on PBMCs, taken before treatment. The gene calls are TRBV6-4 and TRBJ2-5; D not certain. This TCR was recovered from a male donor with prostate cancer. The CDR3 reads CASSERPGRETQYF. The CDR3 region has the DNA TGTGCCAGCAGTGAGAGGCCTGGTCGGGAGACCCAGTACTTC.